The next 27 T cell receptor beta chains were all read from a single sample in a study of Ad26.COV2.S vaccination and SARS-CoV-2 variants. Treatment noted: about 20 received Ad26.COV2.S at low or high dose, single or two shots; about 5 received placebo; per-sample allocation not given. On day 63 after the first injection, vaccine and placebo recipients gave samples. The protocol was immunoSEQ multiplex PCR, while the TCRdb copy is restricted to in-frame clones and leaves out a portion. This sample has 300,000 to 350,000 clones, with 85% to 90% found just once. This material consisted of peripheral blood, taken in a trial of Ad26.COV2.S vaccine versus placebo. These receptors came from a person aged 18-60 years who received the Ad26.COV2.S COVID-19 vaccine or a placebo.

The chain couples TRBV10-1 to TRBJ2-1; D remains ambiguous. Germline-derived CDR1 and CDR2 are WNHNN and SYGVQD (reference sequence). V was shortened by 8 bases and J by 0 bases, with 8 bases between the two germline ends. This CDR3 is 13 amino acids long. DNA for the CDR3: TGCGCCAGCGCGGATAGCTCCTACAATGAGCAGTTCTTC. Translated: CASADSSYNEQFF.

The CDR3 sequence: CASSIAGLEPQHF. The CDR3 DNA is TGTGCCAGTAGTATAGCAGGTCTGGAACCCCAGCATTTT. V is TRBV19 and J is TRBJ1-5; D remains ambiguous. V was shortened by 1 base and J by 10 bases, with 11 bases between the two germline ends. The CDR3 sequence is 13 residues long. CDR1 and CDR2 from the germline V gene are LNHDA and SQIVND (reference sequence). Together with reference TRBV19 and TRBJ1-5, the CDR3 gives the full variable domain: DGGITQSPKYLFRKEGQNVTLSCEQNLNHDAMYWYRQDPGQGLRLIYYSQIVNDFQKGDIAEGYSVSREKKESFPLTVTSAQKNPTAFYLCASSIAGLEPQHFGDGTRLSIL.

V is TRBV6-1 and J is TRBJ2-7; possibly TRBD1 for D (6 bases). In germline, CDR1 is MNHNS, CDR2 SASEGT. The CDR3 is made up of 18 amino acids. V was clipped by 2 bases and J by 1 base, with 21 bases between them. CDR3 protein: CASSEKGFQGSRSYEQYF. The CDR3 DNA reads as TGTGCCAGCAGTGAAAAGGGGTTTCAGGGGAGTAGGTCCTACGAGCAGTACTTC.

The V and J genes are TRBV11-1 and TRBJ2-1; 9 nucleotides match TRBD2. CDR3 length: 15 residues. Trimming at V came to 5 bases and at J to 6 bases, leaving 8 bases not matched to a gene. The germline V gene has CDR1 SGHAT and CDR2 FQDESV (reference sequence). The DNA of the CDR3 is TGTGCCAGCAGCCCCGGGACTAGCTGGGGCAATGAGCAGTTCTTC. Residues: CASSPGTSWGNEQFF.

This chain connects TRBV7-2 to TRBJ2-1; TRBD1 aligns across 9 bases. The CDR3 sequence is 16 residues long. Germline loops: CDR1 SGHTA, CDR2 FQGNSA. The trim removed 8 bases at V and 6 bases at J, leaving 14 bases unmatched. CDR3 sequence reads: CASLPQGDRDLNEQFF. In DNA, the CDR3 is TGTGCCAGCCTTCCTCAGGGGGACAGGGACCTCAATGAGCAGTTCTTC.

V usage is TRBV15 and J usage is TRBJ2-3, with 8 positions matching TRBD2. The ends lost 1 base at V and 4 bases at J; junction bases unmatched: 4. The CDR3 runs to 15 residues. The V gene's germline CDR1 is LNHNV and CDR2 YYDKDF (reference sequence). The CDR3 coding sequence is TGTGCCACCAGCAGAGGAGCGGGAGAACCAGATACGCAGTATTTT. Protein product: CATSRGAGEPDTQYF.

The chain recombines TRBV18 with TRBJ1-5; a possible D gene is TRBD1 (5 bases). V lost 1 base and J 5 bases, leaving 12 bases between the germline ends. This CDR3 contains 15 residues. Per germline, CDR1 KGHSH and CDR2 LQKENI. The CDR3 nucleotides are TGTGCCAGCTCACCACTTCCGGGGGGGGATCAGCCCCAGCATTTT. Translation gives CASSPLPGGDQPQHF.

The chain combines TRBV7-2 with TRBJ2-7; 9 nucleotides line up with TRBD1. Trimming at V came to 5 bases and at J to 3 bases, leaving 8 bases not matched to a gene. CDR1 is SGHTA and CDR2 is FQGNSA in the germline V gene. The CDR3 totals 15 residues. CDR3 in DNA: TGTGCCAGCAGCCCCCGGACAGGGGTCGGCTACGAGCAGTACTTC. Translating it yields CASSPRTGVGYEQYF.

This clone has a handful of counts. The rearrangement uses TRBV30 and TRBJ1-5; TRBD1 might be the D (6 bases). The CDR3 consists of 13 residues. Trimming left V 5 bases short and J 1 base short, with 9 bases between. Germline CDR1 GTSNPN, CDR2 SVGIG (reference sequence). CDR3 residues: CAWCQGSNQPQHF. In nucleotides, the CDR3 is TGTGCCTGGTGCCAGGGGAGCAATCAGCCCCAGCATTTT.

The V call is TRBV11-2, the J call TRBJ1-1; no clear D gene. Between the trimmed V and J ends, which lost 0 bases and 6 bases, there was a span of 8 bases. The CDR3 extends over 13 amino acids. Per the germline V gene, CDR1 is SGHAT and CDR2 is FQNNGV. CDR3 in amino acids: CASSLDVASEAFF. The CDR3 DNA reads TGTGCCAGCAGCTTAGATGTGGCCTCTGAAGCTTTCTTT.

This chain links TRBV13 with TRBJ1-3; weak D call: TRBD1 (6 bases). Germline V gives CDR1 PRHDT, CDR2 FYEKMQ (reference sequence). Trimming took off 0 bases at V and 1 base at J, with 10 bases between the two ends. This CDR3 contains 16 residues. The CDR3: CASSLGQGASGNTIYF. In DNA form, the CDR3 reads TGTGCCAGCAGCTTAGGACAGGGAGCGTCTGGAAACACCATATATTTT.

The chain has TRBV2 and TRBJ1-4; TRBD1 matches 7 bases. V lost 5 bases, J lost 4 bases, and 4 bases stayed unmatched. Germline lookup yields CDR1 SNHLY and CDR2 FYNNEI. CDR3 length equals 14 residues. The CDR3 DNA sequence: TGTGCCAGCAGTTCTGGGACAGTTAATGAAAAACTGTTTTTT. This sequence encodes CASSSGTVNEKLFF. Together with reference TRBV2 and TRBJ1-4, the CDR3 gives the full variable domain: EPEVTQTPSHQVTQMGQEVILRCVPISNHLYFYWYRQILGQKVEFLVSFYNNEISEKSEIFDDQFSVERPDGSNFTLKIRSTKLEDSAMYFCASSSGTVNEKLFFGSGTQLSVL.

This chain joins TRBV12-3 or TRBV12-4 and TRBJ1-5; D unresolved. The V gene lost 1 base and the J gene lost 6 bases, with 7 bases spanning the gap. This CDR3 spans 13 amino acids. CDR3 residues: CASSLDLVQPQHF. The CDR3 nucleotides read TGTGCCAGCAGTTTAGATCTTGTTCAGCCCCAGCATTTT.

This clone was seen more than once but under ten times. The V call is TRBV6-5, the J call TRBJ2-7; tentatively, D is TRBD1 (6 bases). CDR3 length equals 15 residues. Germline V lookup: CDR1 MNHEY, CDR2 SVGAGI. V was trimmed by 9 bases and J by 0 bases, leaving 18 bases between them. DNA of the CDR3: TGTGCCAGTCAACGAACAGGGCAGGGCTCCTACGAGCAGTACTTC. Protein sequence: CASQRTGQGSYEQYF.

This clone was seen only a few times. The chain combines TRBV27 with TRBJ1-2; D is uncertain. The CDR3 extends over 13 amino acids. V was cut by 6 bases and J by 6 bases, with 14 bases left in between. The germline V gene has CDR1 MNHEY and CDR2 SMNVEV (reference sequence). The CDR3 loop is CASRTRAGDGYTF. The DNA of the CDR3 is TGTGCCAGCAGAACAAGGGCGGGTGATGGCTACACCTTC.

The chain employs TRBV7-2 and TRBJ2-3, with 7 bases lining up with TRBD2. With V trimmed by 0 bases and J by 2 bases, 8 bases remained unmatched. Germline CDR1 SGHTA, CDR2 FQGNSA. The CDR3 runs 17 residues. CDR3 residues: CASSLAGSSGNTDTQYF. In DNA, the CDR3 is TGTGCCAGCAGCTTAGCGGGGTCTAGCGGTAACACAGATACGCAGTATTTT.

The V and J genes are TRBV23-1 and TRBJ1-1; no clear D. TRBV23-1 is recorded as an ORF, its role being uncertain. The CDR3 has 12 amino acids. Trimming took off 3 bases at V and 11 bases at J, with 13 bases between the two ends. The CDR3: CASSHSRGWAFF. CDR3 nucleotide sequence: TGCGCCAGCAGTCACAGTCGGGGTTGGGCTTTCTTT.

The CDR3 protein is CASSQGTPSTDTQYF. CDR3 coding DNA: TGCGCCAGCAGCCAGGGGACGCCTAGCACAGATACGCAGTATTTT. The rearrangement links TRBV5-1 to TRBJ2-3; TRBD1 might be the D (6 bases). Germline V gives CDR1 SGHRS, CDR2 YFSETQ. Trimming stripped 4 bases from V and 0 bases from J, with 12 bases between. CDR3 length equals 15 residues.

This chain connects TRBV27 to TRBJ2-1; TRBD1 matches at 9 bases. Germline trimming cut 4 bases from V and 2 bases from J; bases unmatched to any gene: 9. The V gene's germline CDR1 is MNHEY and CDR2 SMNVEV (reference sequence). The CDR3 spans 17 residues. The CDR3 coding sequence is TGTGCCAGCAGTTCGGGACAGGGATATGCCCCCTACAATGAGCAGTTCTTC. It is translated as CASSSGQGYAPYNEQFF.

The chain joins TRBV29-1 to TRBJ2-1; 13 bases are a match to TRBD2. Losses at the gene ends were 3 bases for V and 9 bases for J; bases not matched to a gene: 11. The CDR3 is 16 amino acids. Germline V gene data show CDR1 as SQVTM and CDR2 as ANQGSEA. As DNA, the CDR3 is TGCAGCGTTGATCCCGCCGGGACTAGCGGGATAATTGAGCAGTTCTTC. This sequence encodes CSVDPAGTSGIIEQFF.

This clone was seen once. The chain uses TRBV6-5 and TRBJ2-7, with 8 bases that match TRBD1. There are 14 residues in the CDR3. CDR1 is MNHEY and CDR2 is SVGAGI in the germline V gene. J was trimmed by 3 bases and V by 5 bases; bases with no gene match: 6. The CDR3 protein is CASSRRTGFYEQYF. The CDR3 DNA is TGTGCCAGCAGTCGCCGGACAGGGTTCTACGAGCAGTACTTC.

The chain has TRBV7-9 and TRBJ2-3; a weak D match, TRBD2 (5 bases). Germline assignment: CDR1 SEHNR and CDR2 FQNEAQ (reference sequence). Trimming took 5 bases from V and 1 from J, leaving 13 bases between them. This CDR3 spans 15 amino acids. CDR3 coding DNA: TGTGCCAGCAGCCCAAAGACTACAGGCACAGATACGCAGTATTTT. The encoded protein is CASSPKTTGTDTQYF.

V gene TRBV4-3 combines with J gene TRBJ2-7, with D uncertain. Germline V lookup: CDR1 LGHNA, CDR2 YSLEER. The CDR3 extends over 14 amino acids. V dropped 0 bases and J dropped 3 bases, with 9 bases sitting between them. CDR3 in DNA: TGCGCCAGCAGCCAAGATCAAGGCAGCTACGAGCAGTACTTC. Residues: CASSQDQGSYEQYF.

This clone appeared a single time. V and J are TRBV6-1 and TRBJ1-3, with 9 bases identical to TRBD1. Germline V gives CDR1 MNHNS, CDR2 SASEGT. Losses at the gene ends were 1 base for V and 4 bases for J; bases not matched to a gene: 2. The CDR3 runs to 15 residues. The CDR3 bases are TGTGCCAGCAGTGAAGGGACAGGGGTAGGAAACACCATATATTTT. This encodes CASSEGTGVGNTIYF.

The chain recombines TRBV20-1 with TRBJ1-1; tentatively, D is TRBD1 (5 bases). CDR3 length: 14 residues. CDR1 and CDR2 (germline): DFQATT, SNEGSKA (reference sequence). Trimming removed 3 bases from V and 4 bases from J, with 15 bases in between. The CDR3 sequence: CSASDPWGSTEAFF. The CDR3 region has the DNA TGCAGTGCTAGTGACCCGTGGGGGAGCACTGAAGCTTTCTTT.

The chain links TRBV7-2 to TRBJ2-7; D tentatively reads TRBD1 or TRBD2 (5 bases each). Germline CDR1 is SGHTA and CDR2 is FQGNSA. Trimming removed 5 bases at V and 0 bases at J, with 14 bases between. The length of the CDR3 is 15 residues. Here the CDR3 reads CASSPGPGNSYEQYF. CDR3 DNA sequence: TGTGCCAGCAGCCCGGGACCCGGGAACTCCTACGAGCAGTACTTC.

The chain is built from TRBV19 and TRBJ2-5, with D unclear. This CDR3 has 16 amino acids. Germline CDR1 reads LNHDA; CDR2 reads SQIVND (reference sequence). The V and J ends lost 2 bases and 1 base respectively, with 14 bases between them. The DNA of the CDR3 is TGTGCCAGTAGTATATCGGCCAGGTCAATCCAAGAGACCCAGTACTTC. Translated: CASSISARSIQETQYF.